This TCR beta chain was identified in a study of blood T cells in healthy people across ages. Points on this clonotype: Its ends do not fully match the called genes, so a read error is possible.

This CDR3 is 15 amino acids long. Germline V lookup: CDR1 SGHRS, CDR2 YFSETQ. The use of a sample-barcoded 5' primer and a J-beta primer mix characterized a second PCR of 7 to 11 cycles. Each TCR beta cDNA got a 12-nucleotide random molecular identifier. TCRdb re-analysed the 5' RACE reads in MiXCR, keeping a single row per CDR3 protein. The repertoire holds about a million distinct CDR3 sequences, with under 50% as singletons. This clonotype originated in a man aged 30 to 39 in good health. The sequenced material came from blood. This rearrangement joins TRBV5-1 to TRBJ1-5; TRBD1 is a possible D gene (6 bases). In nucleotides, the CDR3 is TGCGCCAACAGCGTGGCGGGACACCACAATCAGCCCCAGCATTTT. It translates to CANSVAGHHNQPQHF.